Below, 12 T cell receptor beta chains from the same sample are listed, as sequenced in a study of a mutant IDH1 vaccine in newly diagnosed glioma. Described time point: week 11, during vaccination. Every single dose of the vaccine, 300 ug of mutant IDH1 20-mer peptide, came with topical imiquimod. The antigens these receptors bind are not known. Produced via immunoSEQ multiplex PCR; TCRdb's table is partial and in-frame only. The data contain about 130,000 clones, about four fifths of them singletons. The starting material was PBMCs, obtained from a glioma patient whose treatment included an IDH1 peptide vaccine. These receptors all stem from a man between 35 and 55 years old with glioma.

V gene TRBV28 combines with J gene TRBJ2-7, with 7 nucleotides matching TRBD2. The V and J ends lost 1 base and 1 base, in that order; junction bases with no gene match: 4. CDR3 length equals 15 residues. Germline V gene lookup returns CDR1 MDHEN and CDR2 SYDVKM. The CDR3 coding sequence is TGTGCCAGCAGTTTATTAGGGGAGGGGTCCTACGAGCAGTACTTC. It encodes CASSLLGEGSYEQYF.

This clone was observed once. V gene TRBV11-3 combines with J gene TRBJ2-3; 10 bases line up with TRBD2. V trimming: 5 bases; J trimming: 6 bases; junction bases outside the gene matches: 11. Germline lookup yields CDR1 SGHNT and CDR2 YENEEA. There are 16 residues in the CDR3. CDR3: CASSRSEGSGRDTQYF. The CDR3 DNA is TGTGCCAGCAGCCGCTCCGAGGGTAGCGGGAGGGATACGCAGTATTTT.

The chain combines TRBV4-1 with TRBJ1-5; perhaps TRBD1 as D (5 bases). Germline CDR1 MGHRA, CDR2 YSYEKL. The V gene lost 3 bases and the J gene lost 9 bases, with 12 bases spanning the gap. The CDR3 spans 13 residues. The DNA of the CDR3 is TGCGCCAGCAGCCAGGACCGGGGCTGGCCCCAGCATTTT. Translated, it gives CASSQDRGWPQHF.

This clone was counted between two and nine times. The chain has TRBV29-1 and TRBJ2-7; maybe TRBD2 (5 bases). V was shortened by 7 bases and J by 3 bases, with 13 bases between the two germline ends. Germline CDR1 SQVTM, CDR2 ANQGSEA. This CDR3 spans 12 amino acids. The chain's CDR3 is CSAGLSDYEQYF. CDR3 nucleotides: TGCAGCGCTGGACTGTCGGACTACGAGCAGTACTTC.

The chain carries TRBV30 and TRBJ2-7, with 9 bases matching TRBD1. CDR3 length equals 11 residues. With 8 bases clipped from V and 6 bases from J, the junction kept 5 bases outside the gene matches. Germline V gene sequence: CDR1 GTSNPN, CDR2 SVGIG (reference sequence). The DNA for the CDR3 is TGTGCCGCCGGGACAGGGACCGAGCAGTACTTC. This translates into CAAGTGTEQYF.

J is TRBJ2-3 and V is TRBV30; D call uncertain. Germline lookup yields CDR1 GTSNPN and CDR2 SVGIG (reference sequence). Trimming cost V 0 bases and J 6 bases, with 10 bases left between them. CDR3 size: 13 residues. Here the CDR3 DNA reads TGTGCCTGGAGTGTAAATAGGGCGGATACGCAGTATTTT. This codes for CAWSVNRADTQYF.

This chain links TRBV5-6 with TRBJ2-5; D perhaps matches TRBD2 (7 bases). Germline V CDR1 and CDR2: SGHDT, YYEEEE. Trimming shortened V by 0 bases and J by 4 bases, and 16 bases separated the two germline ends. The CDR3 is made up of 16 amino acids. The CDR3 coding sequence is TGTGCCAGCAGCTTGGCTTTAGGGGGGAGGGCAGAGACCCAGTACTTC. Translated: CASSLALGGRAETQYF. Variable domain in full (rest from reference TRBV5-6 and TRBJ2-5): DAGVTQSPTHLIKTRGQQVTLRCSPKSGHDTVSWYQQALGQGPQFIFQYYEEEERQRGNFPDRFSGHQFPNYSSELNVNALLLGDSALYLCASSLALGGRAETQYFGPGTRLLVL.

V gene TRBV5-1 combines with J gene TRBJ1-1, with D unclear. CDR1 and CDR2 from the germline V gene are SGHRS and YFSETQ. The V end was cut by 2 bases, the J end by 1 base, with 9 bases between. The CDR3 totals 14 residues. The CDR3 sequence is CASSFAGSNTEAFF. The DNA of the CDR3 is TGCGCCAGCAGCTTCGCGGGGTCGAACACTGAAGCTTTCTTT.

This clone has only a few counts. This chain connects TRBV5-1 to TRBJ2-1; D not certain. CDR3 length: 15 amino acids. CDR1 SGHRS and CDR2 YFSETQ come from the germline V gene. Trimming shortened V by 1 base and J by 6 bases, and 14 bases separated the two germline ends. Here the CDR3 DNA reads TGCGCCAGCAGCTTGACTAACCCTCTGGTCAATGAGCAGTTCTTC. The encoded protein is CASSLTNPLVNEQFF.

The genes are TRBV5-4 and TRBJ1-6; D is undetermined. The CDR3 covers 16 residues. Per germline, CDR1 SGHNT and CDR2 YYREEE (reference sequence). V was clipped by 4 bases and J by 9 bases, with 20 bases between them. The CDR3 spells CASSPSLGLVGSPLHF. The CDR3 nucleotides read TGTGCCAGCAGCCCTAGTCTGGGTCTAGTTGGTTCACCCCTCCACTTT.

The chain links TRBV5-4 to TRBJ2-7, with 7 positions matching TRBD2. Germline CDR1 and CDR2: SGHNT and YYREEE (reference sequence). The CDR3 covers 14 residues. V trimming: 3 bases; J trimming: 4 bases; junction bases outside the gene matches: 7. DNA of the CDR3: TGTGCCAGCAGCTCAGGAGGGAGGGAATACGAGCAGTACTTC. This codes for CASSSGGREYEQYF. The full variable domain, its missing parts supplied by reference TRBV5-4 and TRBJ2-7, is ETGVTQSPTHLIKTRGQQVTLRCSSQSGHNTVSWYQQALGQGPQFIFQYYREEENGRGNFPPRFSGLQFPNYSSELNVNALELDDSALYLCASSSGGREYEQYFGPGTRLTVT.

The chain has TRBV19 and TRBJ2-2; 7 positions agree with TRBD1. The CDR3 loop spans 14 amino acids. J lost 5 bases, V lost 4 bases, and 4 bases had no gene match. Germline V gene sequence: CDR1 LNHDA, CDR2 SQIVND (reference sequence). The CDR3 nucleotides are TGTGCCAGTAGTAGGACAGGTCAAACCGGGGAGCTGTTTTTT. Its translation is CASSRTGQTGELFF.